The 7 T cell receptor beta chains presented below share a single source sample, sequenced in a study of T cells after yellow fever vaccination. TCRdb recomputed calls from the 5' RACE reads with MiXCR, one row per CDR3 protein. The data contain roughly 330,000 distinct CDR3 sequences, approximately 4.2% of them singletons. This material consisted of PBMCs, taken 5 days after the yellow fever booster vaccination. The receptor source for this set is a man aged 18-30 years who received the YFV17D yellow fever vaccine.

This clonotype occurred many times. The chain has TRBV7-3 and TRBJ1-1; D remains unclear. The CDR3 runs to 13 residues. The V and J ends lost 5 bases and 1 base respectively, with 8 bases between them. Germline V lookup: CDR1 SGHTA, CDR2 FQGTGA. The CDR3 nucleotides read TGTGCCAGCAGCGCGCACTCGAACACTGAAGCTTTCTTT. This encodes CASSAHSNTEAFF.

The chain employs TRBV20-1 and TRBJ1-1, with D unresolved. Trimming pared 3 bases from V and 0 bases from J, leaving 14 bases between. From germline, CDR1 is DFQATT and CDR2 SNEGSKA (reference sequence). The CDR3 has 15 amino acids. CDR3 in DNA: TGCAGTGCTAGGGTCTCGACCGCTATGAACACTGAAGCTTTCTTT. It yields the protein CSARVSTAMNTEAFF.

J is TRBJ2-3 and V is TRBV20-1; 7 bases match TRBD2. The J segment lost 7 bases and the V segment lost 6 bases, leaving 16 bases of the junction unmatched. CDR3 size: 15 residues. Germline CDR1 DFQATT, CDR2 SNEGSKA (reference sequence). The CDR3 spells CSAAAPSGSTHTQYF. The CDR3 bases are TGCAGTGCCGCAGCCCCTAGCGGAAGCACTCATACGCAGTATTTT.

The chain couples TRBV25-1 to TRBJ2-3; D perhaps matches TRBD2 (5 bases). The CDR3 covers 14 residues. The germline gives CDR1 MGHDK, CDR2 SYGVNS. V shed 4 bases and J shed 3 bases, with 11 bases lying between them. CDR3 protein: CASSGTRWTDTQYF. CDR3 coding DNA: TGTGCCAGCAGTGGGACTCGATGGACAGATACGCAGTATTTT.

The chain is built from TRBV5-5 and TRBJ1-2; D is unclear. CDR3 length equals 11 residues. Germline V gene sequence: CDR1 SGHKS, CDR2 YYEKEE (reference sequence). Trimming took 0 bases from V and 7 from J, leaving 4 bases between them. The chain's CDR3 is CASSLDSGYTF. DNA for the CDR3: TGTGCCAGCAGCTTGGACAGTGGCTACACCTTC.

In its sample, this clonotype was seen many times. The genes are TRBV7-2 and TRBJ2-7; a weak D match, TRBD2 (6 bases). CDR1 SGHTA and CDR2 FQGNSA come from the germline V gene. With 1 base removed from V and 9 bases from J, the gap between germline ends came to 13 bases. The CDR3 contains 13 residues. The CDR3 nucleotides are TGTGCCAGCAGCTTAGGACACCGGGAGACGCAGTACTTC. It specifies CASSLGHRETQYF.

This clonotype was recorded many times. The chain carries TRBV6-5 and TRBJ2-1; 10 bases align to TRBD2. The junction had 14 bases not matched to a gene; V was cut back by 6 bases and J by 6 bases. Germline CDR1 MNHEY, CDR2 SVGAGI. The CDR3 sequence is 17 residues long. The CDR3 sequence is CASSRGRRTSGFNEQFF. The CDR3 DNA is TGTGCCAGCAGCAGGGGAAGGAGGACTAGCGGCTTCAATGAGCAGTTCTTC.